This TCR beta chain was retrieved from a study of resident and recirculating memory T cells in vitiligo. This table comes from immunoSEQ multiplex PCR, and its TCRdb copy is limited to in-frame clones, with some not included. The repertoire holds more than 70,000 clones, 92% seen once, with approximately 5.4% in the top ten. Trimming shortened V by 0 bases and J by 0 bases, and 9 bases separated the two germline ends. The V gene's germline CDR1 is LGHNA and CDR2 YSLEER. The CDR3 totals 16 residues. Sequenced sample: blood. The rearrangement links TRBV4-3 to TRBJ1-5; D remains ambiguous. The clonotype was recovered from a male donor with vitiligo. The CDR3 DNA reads TGCGCCAGCAGCCAAGATGCCATCTATAGCAATCAGCCCCAGCATTTT. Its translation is CASSQDAIYSNQPQHF.